This record looks at one TCR beta chain sequence and its context. Clones were read by immunoSEQ multiplex PCR, and TCRdb kept only the in-frame ones, dropping some. The table lists under 150,000 clones, around 81% of them singletons. This sample was included in a study of blood T cell repertoires in COVID-19. Overall study: The United States, Italy and Spain provided the acute and convalescent COVID-19 samples. PBMCs, B-cell-depleted T cells, or T cells provided the cDNA or gDNA that made up the material.

Looked up from germline, CDR1 is KGHSH and CDR2 is LQKENI. This CDR3 region has 14 residues. V was cut by 3 bases and J by 0 bases, with 6 bases left in between. The sample comprised peripheral blood. The V gene is TRBV18, the J gene TRBJ1-3; no firm D call. This TCR was sampled from a woman between 40 and 50 years old with active or convalescent COVID-19. CDR3 nucleotides: TGTGCCAGCTCACCTTTAGTCTCTGGAAACACCATATATTTT. Translation gives CASSPLVSGNTIYF.